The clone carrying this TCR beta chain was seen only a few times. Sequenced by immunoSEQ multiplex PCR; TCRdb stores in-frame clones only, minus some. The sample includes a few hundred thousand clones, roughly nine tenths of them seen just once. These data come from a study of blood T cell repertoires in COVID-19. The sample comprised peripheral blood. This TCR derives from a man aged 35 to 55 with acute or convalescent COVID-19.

The DNA of the CDR3 is TGTGCCAGCAGAATTAAGGGAGGAGCCTACACCTTC. Residues: CASRIKGGAYTF. The chain joins TRBV2 to TRBJ1-2, with D unclear. The CDR3 has 12 amino acids. Germline-derived CDR1 and CDR2 are SNHLY and FYNNEI. The V end was cut by 6 bases, the J end by 10 bases, with 15 bases between.